The subject of this entry is one T cell receptor beta chain. Libraries were prepared by immunoSEQ multiplex PCR; TCRdb keeps only in-frame clonotypes and omits some of them. Found here are some 300,000 clones, roughly nine tenths of them singletons; the top ten hold 1%. These data come from a study of blood T cell repertoires in COVID-19. Material: PBMCs or T cells enriched from blood (not recorded which). The sequence was obtained from a woman aged 30 to 39 who had recovered from COVID-19.

The CDR3 DNA is TGCAGCGTTGAGGGGACTAGCGGGGACCAAGAGACCCAGTACTTC. Translated: CSVEGTSGDQETQYF. The chain recombines TRBV29-1 with TRBJ2-5; 13 bases match TRBD2. V trimming: 3 bases; J trimming: 0 bases; junction bases outside the gene matches: 1. The CDR3 contains 15 residues. Germline V gene data show CDR1 as SQVTM and CDR2 as ANQGSEA.